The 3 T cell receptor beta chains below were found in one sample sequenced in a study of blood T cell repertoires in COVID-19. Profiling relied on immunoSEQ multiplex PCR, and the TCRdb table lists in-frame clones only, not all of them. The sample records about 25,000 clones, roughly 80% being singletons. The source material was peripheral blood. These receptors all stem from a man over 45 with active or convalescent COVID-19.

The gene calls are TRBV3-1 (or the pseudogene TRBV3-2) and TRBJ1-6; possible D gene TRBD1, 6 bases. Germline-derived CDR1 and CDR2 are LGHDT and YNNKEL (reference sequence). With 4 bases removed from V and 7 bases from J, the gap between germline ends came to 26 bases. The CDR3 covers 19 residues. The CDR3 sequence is CASSLIIHRELGLNSPLHF. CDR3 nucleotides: TGTGCCAGCAGCCTTATCATACACAGGGAACTAGGCCTCAATTCACCCCTCCACTTT.

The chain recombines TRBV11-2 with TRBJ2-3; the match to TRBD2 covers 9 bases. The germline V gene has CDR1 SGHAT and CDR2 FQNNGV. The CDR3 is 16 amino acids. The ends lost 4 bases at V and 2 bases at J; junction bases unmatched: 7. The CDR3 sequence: CASSWMASGNTDTQYF. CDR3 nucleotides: TGTGCCAGCAGCTGGATGGCTAGCGGGAACACAGATACGCAGTATTTT.

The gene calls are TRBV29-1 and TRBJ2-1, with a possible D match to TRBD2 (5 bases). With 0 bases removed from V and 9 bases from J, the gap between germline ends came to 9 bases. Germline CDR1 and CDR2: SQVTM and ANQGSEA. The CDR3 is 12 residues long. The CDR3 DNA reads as TGCAGCGTTGAAGATCGGGATAGTGAGCAGTTCTTC. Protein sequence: CSVEDRDSEQFF.